The clone carrying this T cell receptor (beta chain) has ten or more counts. Its antigen is not known. Indicated time point: newly diagnosed GD, antithyroid drugs for less than 3 months. The TCR library used RNA extracted from PBMCs. Each of the patients was recruited from an endocrinology department situated in Xi'an, China. Arm-PCR of CDR3 regions with iRepertoire HTBI primers generated TCR beta libraries. A single record per CDR3 protein comes from TCRdb applying MiXCR to the multiplex PCR reads. The sample shows about 420,000 distinct CDR3 sequences, 15% to 20% of them seen only once. This sample is part of a study of regulatory T cells in long-lasting Graves disease. With 4 bases removed from V and 6 bases from J, the gap between germline ends came to 7 bases. Germline V lookup: CDR1 DFQATT, CDR2 SNEGSKA (reference sequence). The CDR3 extends over 10 amino acids. Overall study results and limits: Only peripheral blood was studied, not thyroid tissue.

The data also belong to a second study, concerning T cells in Graves' hyperthyroidism and ophthalmopathy.

Material: peripheral blood mononuclear cells (PBMCs), obtained at new diagnosis, from a patient treated with antithyroid drugs. The rearrangement uses TRBV20-1 and TRBJ2-7; D uncertain. The sequence derives from a woman under 30 with Graves disease. In DNA form, the CDR3 reads TGCAGTGCTACCCGAAGCGAGCAGTACTTC. As protein: CSATRSEQYF.